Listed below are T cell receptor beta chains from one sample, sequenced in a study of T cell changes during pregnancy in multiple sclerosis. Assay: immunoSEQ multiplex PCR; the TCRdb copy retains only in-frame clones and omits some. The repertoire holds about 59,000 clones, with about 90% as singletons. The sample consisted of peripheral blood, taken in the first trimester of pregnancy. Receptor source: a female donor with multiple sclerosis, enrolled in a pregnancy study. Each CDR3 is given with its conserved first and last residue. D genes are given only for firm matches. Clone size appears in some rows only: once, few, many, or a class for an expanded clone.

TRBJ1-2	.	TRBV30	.	CAWRDSGPLGYTF	TGTGCCTGGAGGGACAGTGGACCCCTTGGCTACACCTTC
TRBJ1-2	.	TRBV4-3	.	CASSGDLFYGYTF	TGCGCCAGCTCGGGGGACCTTTTCTATGGCTACACCTTC
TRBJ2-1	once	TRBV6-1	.	CASRGTSLDEQFF	TGTGCCAGCAGGGGCACTAGCTTGGATGAGCAGTTCTTC
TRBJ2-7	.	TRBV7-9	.	CASSGRAGSYEQYF	TGTGCCAGCAGCGGCAGAGCAGGGTCCTACGAGCAGTACTTC
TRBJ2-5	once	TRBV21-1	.	CASSKPRLAGLQETQYF	TGTGCCAGCAGCAAACCTAGGCTAGCGGGCCTCCAAGAGACCCAGTACTTC
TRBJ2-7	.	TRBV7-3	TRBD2	CASSPTSGRDYEQYF	TGTGCCAGCAGCCCGACTAGCGGGAGGGACTACGAGCAGTACTTC
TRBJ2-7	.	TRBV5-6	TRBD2	CASSLASGNRYEQYF	TGTGCCAGCAGCTTGGCTAGCGGAAACCGCTACGAGCAGTACTTC
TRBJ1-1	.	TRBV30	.	CAWRKGGVEAFF	TGTGCCTGGAGAAAGGGGGGGGTTGAAGCTTTCTTT
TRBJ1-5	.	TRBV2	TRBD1	CASSEALGQGEGNQPQHF	TGTGCCAGCAGTGAAGCGCTTGGGCAGGGGGAAGGCAATCAGCCCCAGCATTTT
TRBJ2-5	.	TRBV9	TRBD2	CASSLAGIETQYF	TGTGCCAGCAGCCTAGCGGGAATAGAGACCCAGTACTTC
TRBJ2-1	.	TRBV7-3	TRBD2	CASSRKPRLAGANEQFF	TGTGCCAGCAGCCGTAAGCCCCGACTAGCGGGAGCAAATGAGCAGTTCTTC
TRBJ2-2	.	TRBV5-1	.	CASSLYIGELFF	TGCGCCAGCAGCTTGTATATCGGGGAGCTGTTTTTT
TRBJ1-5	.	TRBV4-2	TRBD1	CASSQDRGTGNQPQHF	TGTGCCAGCAGCCAAGATCGCGGGACAGGCAATCAGCCCCAGCATTTT
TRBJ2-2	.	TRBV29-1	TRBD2	CSVILAGGITGELFF	TGCAGCGTGATACTAGCGGGAGGTATCACCGGGGAGCTGTTTTTT
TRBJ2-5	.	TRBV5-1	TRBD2	CASSLGLAGVETQYF	TGCGCCAGCAGCTTGGGCCTAGCGGGAGTAGAGACCCAGTACTTC
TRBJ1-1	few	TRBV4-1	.	CASSLGGRNTEAFF	TGCGCCAGCAGCCTAGGGGGTCGGAACACTGAAGCTTTCTTT
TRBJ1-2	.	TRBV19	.	CASSIAGGGYTF	TGTGCCAGTAGTATAGCCGGAGGGGGCTACACCTTC
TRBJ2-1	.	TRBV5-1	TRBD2	CASSPTSGSYNEQFF	TGCGCCAGCAGCCCCACTAGCGGTTCCTACAATGAGCAGTTCTTC
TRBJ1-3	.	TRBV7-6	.	CASSGPLKGNTIYF	TGTGCCAGCAGCGGGCCACTAAAGGGGAACACCATATATTTT
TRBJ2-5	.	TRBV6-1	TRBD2	CASSGTSGREAPETQYF	TGTGCCAGCAGTGGGACTAGCGGGAGAGAGGCCCCAGAGACCCAGTACTTC
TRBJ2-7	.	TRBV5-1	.	CASSLESQRTYEQYF	TGCGCCAGCAGCTTGGAGTCCCAGCGGACCTACGAGCAGTACTTC
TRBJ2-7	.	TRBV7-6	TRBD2	CASSWTSGDEQYF	TGTGCCAGCAGCTGGACTAGCGGCGACGAGCAGTACTTC
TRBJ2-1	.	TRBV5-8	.	CASSSGPSSYNEQFF	TGTGCCAGCAGCTCCGGCCCTAGCTCCTACAATGAGCAGTTCTTC
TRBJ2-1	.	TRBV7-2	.	CASSLARGNTNEQFF	TGTGCCAGCAGCTTAGCCCGCGGCAACACCAATGAGCAGTTCTTC
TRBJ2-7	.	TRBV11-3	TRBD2	CASSLEGWVAGYEQYF	TGTGCCAGCAGCTTAGAGGGTTGGGTAGCGGGCTACGAGCAGTACTTC
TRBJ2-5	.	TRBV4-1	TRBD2	CASSQSRLAQETQYF	TGCGCCAGCAGCCAGTCCCGACTAGCCCAAGAGACCCAGTACTTC
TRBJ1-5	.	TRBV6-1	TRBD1	CASSWTGGFDQPQHF	TGTGCCAGCAGTTGGACAGGGGGCTTCGATCAGCCCCAGCATTTT
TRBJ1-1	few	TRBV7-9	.	CASSLYGQTMNTEAFF	TGTGCCAGCAGTTTGTACGGACAGACCATGAACACTGAAGCTTTCTTT
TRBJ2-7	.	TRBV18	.	CASSPRGRAYEQYF	TGTGCCAGCTCACCACGCGGCAGGGCCTACGAGCAGTACTTC
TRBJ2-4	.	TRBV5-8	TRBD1	CASSLARRTGPTGRQYF	TGTGCCAGCAGCTTGGCCAGGCGGACAGGTCCGACTGGACGTCAGTACTTC
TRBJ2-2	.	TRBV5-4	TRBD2	CASSAPGLAGGIGELFF	TGTGCCAGCAGCGCGCCGGGACTAGCGGGAGGGATCGGGGAGCTGTTTTTT
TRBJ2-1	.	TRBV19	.	CATLGGTPFNEQFF	TGTGCCACCCTAGGAGGGACTCCTTTCAATGAGCAGTTCTTC
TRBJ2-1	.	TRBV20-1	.	CSASLQGKQFF	TGCAGTGCTTCACTACAGGGTAAGCAGTTCTTC
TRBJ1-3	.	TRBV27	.	CASSLIGGSGNTIYF	TGTGCCAGCAGTTTAATAGGGGGCTCTGGAAACACCATATATTTT
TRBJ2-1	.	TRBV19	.	CASSIDDYGYNEQFF	TGTGCCAGTAGTATAGATGACTACGGTTACAATGAGCAGTTCTTC
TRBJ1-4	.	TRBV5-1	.	CASSLGASGKVLEKLFF	TGCGCCAGCAGCTTGGGCGCTAGCGGGAAGGTCCTGGAAAAACTGTTTTTT
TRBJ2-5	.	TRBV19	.	CASSIQAQETQYF	TGTGCCAGTAGCATACAAGCCCAAGAGACCCAGTACTTC
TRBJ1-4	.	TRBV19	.	CASEDFWEGEKLFF	TGTGCCAGCGAGGACTTCTGGGAGGGTGAAAAACTGTTTTTT
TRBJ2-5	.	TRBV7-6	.	CASSLNTWRSQETQYF	TGTGCCAGCAGCTTAAATACTTGGAGGAGCCAAGAGACCCAGTACTTC
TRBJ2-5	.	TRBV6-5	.	CASSLGGASQETQYF	TGTGCCAGCAGTTTAGGAGGGGCATCTCAAGAGACCCAGTACTTC
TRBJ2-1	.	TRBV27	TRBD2	CASSPSSGSIVDEQFF	TGTGCCAGCAGTCCCTCTAGCGGGAGTATTGTCGATGAGCAGTTCTTC
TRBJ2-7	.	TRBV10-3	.	CAISTLGSSYEQYF	TGTGCCATCAGTACCCTCGGTAGCTCCTACGAGCAGTACTTC
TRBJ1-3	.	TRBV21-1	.	CASSTEQGAGNTIYF	TGTGCCAGCAGCACCGAACAGGGGGCTGGAAACACCATATATTTT
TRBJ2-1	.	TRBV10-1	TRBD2	CASSCQLAGIFNEQFF	TGCGCCAGCAGTTGCCAACTAGCGGGAATTTTTAATGAGCAGTTCTTC
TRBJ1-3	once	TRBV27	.	CASSLFWPPSGNTIYF	TGTGCCAGCAGTTTATTTTGGCCCCCCTCTGGAAACACCATATATTTT
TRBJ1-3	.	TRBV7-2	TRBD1	CASSLTGVGNTIYF	TGTGCCAGCAGCCTAACAGGGGTCGGAAACACCATATATTTT
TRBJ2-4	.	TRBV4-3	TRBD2	CASSQEPPGLAVIIQYF	TGCGCCAGCAGCCAAGAACCCCCGGGACTAGCGGTGATCATTCAGTACTTC
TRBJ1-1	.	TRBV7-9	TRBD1	CASSLAQVGQGAEAFF	TGTGCCAGCAGCTTAGCGCAGGTGGGGCAGGGGGCTGAAGCTTTCTTT
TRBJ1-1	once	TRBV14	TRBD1	CASSLWRGDRASFTEAFF	TGTGCCAGCAGCCTATGGAGGGGGGACAGGGCATCGTTCACTGAAGCTTTCTTT
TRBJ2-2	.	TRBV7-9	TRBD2	CASSKLGVREDTGELFF	TGTGCCAGCAGCAAACTGGGAGTTCGGGAGGACACCGGGGAGCTGTTTTTT
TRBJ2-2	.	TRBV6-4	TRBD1	CASSETGALTGELFF	TGTGCCAGCAGTGAAACAGGGGCCCTCACCGGGGAGCTGTTTTTT
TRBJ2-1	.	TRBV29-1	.	CSVEDRGNEQFF	TGCAGCGTTGAAGATAGGGGGAATGAGCAGTTCTTC
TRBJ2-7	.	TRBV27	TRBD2	CASSFGLAGTYEQYF	TGTGCCAGCAGCTTCGGACTAGCGGGGACCTACGAGCAGTACTTC
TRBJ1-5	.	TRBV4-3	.	CASSQDTVQPQHF	TGCGCCAGCAGCCAAGATACAGTTCAGCCCCAGCATTTT
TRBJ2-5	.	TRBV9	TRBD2	CASSTGTSGAGGETQYF	TGTGCCAGCAGCACCGGGACTAGCGGGGCCGGAGGGGAGACCCAGTACTTC
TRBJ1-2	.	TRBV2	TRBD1	CASSAGTAANYGYTF	TGTGCCAGCAGTGCAGGGACAGCAGCTAACTATGGCTACACCTTC
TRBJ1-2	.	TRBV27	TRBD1	CASSFNRGRYGYTF	TGTGCCAGCAGTTTTAACAGGGGGCGATATGGCTACACCTTC
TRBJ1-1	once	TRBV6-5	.	CASSRREAIGTEAFF	TGTGCCAGCAGCCGCCGGGAGGCAATCGGCACTGAAGCTTTCTTT